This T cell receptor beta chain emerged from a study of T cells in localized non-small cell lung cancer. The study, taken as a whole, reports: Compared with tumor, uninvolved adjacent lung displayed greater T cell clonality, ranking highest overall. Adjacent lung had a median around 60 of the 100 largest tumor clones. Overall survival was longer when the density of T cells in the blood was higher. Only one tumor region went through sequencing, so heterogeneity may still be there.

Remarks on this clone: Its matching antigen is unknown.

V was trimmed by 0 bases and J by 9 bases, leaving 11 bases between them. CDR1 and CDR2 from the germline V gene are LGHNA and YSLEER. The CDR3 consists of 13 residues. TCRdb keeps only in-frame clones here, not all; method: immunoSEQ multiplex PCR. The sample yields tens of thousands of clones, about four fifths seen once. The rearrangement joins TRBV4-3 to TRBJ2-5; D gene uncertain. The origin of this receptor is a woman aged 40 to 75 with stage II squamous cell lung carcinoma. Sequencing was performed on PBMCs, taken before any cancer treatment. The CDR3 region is CASSQDSFDAQYF. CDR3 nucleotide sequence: TGCGCCAGCAGCCAAGACTCTTTTGACGCCCAGTACTTC.